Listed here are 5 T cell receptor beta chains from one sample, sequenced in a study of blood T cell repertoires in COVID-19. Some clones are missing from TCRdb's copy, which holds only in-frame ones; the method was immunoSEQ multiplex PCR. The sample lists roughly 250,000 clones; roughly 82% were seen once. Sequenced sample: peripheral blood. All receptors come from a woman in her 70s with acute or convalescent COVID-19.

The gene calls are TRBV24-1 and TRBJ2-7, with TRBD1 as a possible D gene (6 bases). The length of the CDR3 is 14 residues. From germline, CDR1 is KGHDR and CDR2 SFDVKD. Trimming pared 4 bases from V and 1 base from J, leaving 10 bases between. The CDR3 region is CATSDPGQSYEQYF. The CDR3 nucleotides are TGTGCCACCAGTGACCCCGGACAGTCCTACGAGCAGTACTTC.

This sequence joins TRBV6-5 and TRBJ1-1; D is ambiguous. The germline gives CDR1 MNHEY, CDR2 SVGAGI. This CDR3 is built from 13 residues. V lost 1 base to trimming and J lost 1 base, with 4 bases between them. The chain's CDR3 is CASSYYKNTEAFF. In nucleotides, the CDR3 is TGTGCCAGCAGTTACTATAAGAACACTGAAGCTTTCTTT.

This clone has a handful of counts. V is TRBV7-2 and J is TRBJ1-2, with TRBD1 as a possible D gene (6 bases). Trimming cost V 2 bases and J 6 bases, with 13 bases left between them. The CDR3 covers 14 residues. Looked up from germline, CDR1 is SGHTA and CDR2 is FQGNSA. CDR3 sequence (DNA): TGTGCCAGCAGCTTATTTCTGGGGGCGGATGGCTACACCTTC. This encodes CASSLFLGADGYTF.

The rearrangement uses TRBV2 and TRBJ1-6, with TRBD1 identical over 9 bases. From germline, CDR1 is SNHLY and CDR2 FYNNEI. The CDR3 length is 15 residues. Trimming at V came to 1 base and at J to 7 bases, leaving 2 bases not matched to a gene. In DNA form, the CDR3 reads TGTGCCAGCAGTGAAGGGACAGGGGCCAATTCACCCCTCCACTTT. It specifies CASSEGTGANSPLHF.

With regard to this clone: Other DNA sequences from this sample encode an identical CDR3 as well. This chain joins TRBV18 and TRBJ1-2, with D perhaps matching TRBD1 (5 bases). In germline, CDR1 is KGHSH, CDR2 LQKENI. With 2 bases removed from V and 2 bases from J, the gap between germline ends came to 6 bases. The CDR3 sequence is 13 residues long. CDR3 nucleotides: TGTGCCAGCTCACCAGGACAAAACTATGGCTACACCTTC. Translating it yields CASSPGQNYGYTF.